Described below is a single T cell receptor (beta chain) sequence and its context. The entry originates in a study of molecular identifiers for immune sequencing clone quantification. Libraries of naive CD8 cells were prepared from approximately 20,000 to 1,000,000 sorted cells using 10%, 30% or 50% RNA. A CD8+CD4-CCR7+CD45RA+ phenotype served as the sorting definition for naive CD8 T cells. Trimming took 4 bases from V and 0 from J, leaving 17 bases between them. The CDR3 is 17 residues long. Germline V gene lookup returns CDR1 KGHDR and CDR2 SFDVKD. MiXCR, applied by TCRdb to the PCR reads, yields one record per CDR3 protein. The sample holds hundreds of thousands of distinct CDR3 sequences, 25% seen once.

Sequenced material: naive CD8+ T cells from blood, with Jurkat cell RNA spiked in. Documented subset: FACS-sorted CD8+CD4-CCR7+CD45RA+ naive T cells. This TCR derives from a human donor in good health. Some libraries in this study had Jurkat cell RNA spiked in. V gene TRBV24-1 combines with J gene TRBJ2-5; the D is unclear. The CDR3 sequence is CATSDHGSRVYQETQYF. The CDR3 DNA reads as TGTGCCACCAGTGACCACGGATCTCGAGTATACCAAGAGACCCAGTACTTC.